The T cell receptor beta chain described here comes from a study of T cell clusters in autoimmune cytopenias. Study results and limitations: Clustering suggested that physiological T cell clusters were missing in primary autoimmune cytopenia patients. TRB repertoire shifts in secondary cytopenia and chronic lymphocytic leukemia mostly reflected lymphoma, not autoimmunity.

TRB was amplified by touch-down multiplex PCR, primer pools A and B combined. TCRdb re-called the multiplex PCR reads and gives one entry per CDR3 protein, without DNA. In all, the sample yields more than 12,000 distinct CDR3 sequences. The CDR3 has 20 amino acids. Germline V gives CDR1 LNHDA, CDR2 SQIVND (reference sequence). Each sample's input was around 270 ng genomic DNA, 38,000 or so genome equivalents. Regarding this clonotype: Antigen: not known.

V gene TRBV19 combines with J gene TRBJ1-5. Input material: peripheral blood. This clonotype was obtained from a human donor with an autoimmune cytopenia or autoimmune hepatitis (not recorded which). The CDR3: CASSILAPGTPMYSNQPQHF.